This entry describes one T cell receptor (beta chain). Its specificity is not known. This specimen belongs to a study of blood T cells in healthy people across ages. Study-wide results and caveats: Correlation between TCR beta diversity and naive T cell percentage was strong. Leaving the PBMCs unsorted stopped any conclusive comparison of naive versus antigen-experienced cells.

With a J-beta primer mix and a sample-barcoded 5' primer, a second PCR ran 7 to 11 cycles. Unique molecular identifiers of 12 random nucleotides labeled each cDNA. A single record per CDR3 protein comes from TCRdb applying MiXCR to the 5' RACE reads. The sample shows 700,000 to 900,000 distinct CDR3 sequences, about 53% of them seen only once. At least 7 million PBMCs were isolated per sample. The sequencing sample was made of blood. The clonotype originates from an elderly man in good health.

The CDR3 nucleotides are TGCAGCGTTGAAAGTGGTGGGGGGGAGACCCAGTACTTC. Translation: CSVESGGGETQYF. The chain is built from TRBV29-1 and TRBJ2-5, with D perhaps TRBD2 (6 bases). CDR3 length: 13 residues. CDR1 and CDR2 from the germline V gene are SQVTM and ANQGSEA. V lost 2 bases and J lost 5, with 12 bases in between.